One sample yielded the 27 T cell receptor beta chains listed below, sequenced in a study of T cells in Graves' hyperthyroidism and ophthalmopathy. The source material, RNA transcripts, was used to amplify TCR beta CDR3 regions. When the TCR CDR3 underwent first-round RT-PCR, the HTBI primer set was used. TCRdb re-called the multiplex PCR reads through MiXCR, storing one row per CDR3 protein. This table holds 37,000 or so distinct CDR3 sequences, 52% found once. What was sequenced was blood. Source of these receptors: a man aged 35 to 55 with Graves' ophthalmopathy.

CDR3 region: CASSEEETQYF. CDR3 DNA: TGTGCCAGCAGTGAAGAGGAGACCCAGTACTTC. The V gene is TRBV2, the J gene TRBJ2-5; D unresolved. The ends were cut back, 1 base at V and 5 bases at J, with 2 bases in the middle. The CDR3 runs 11 residues. Germline CDR1 reads SNHLY; CDR2 reads FYNNEI.

Many counts were recorded for this clonotype. This chain joins TRBV20-1 and TRBJ1-5, with TRBD1 matching over 8 bases. V was clipped by 6 bases and J by 0 bases; unmatched bases: 10. Germline-derived CDR1 and CDR2 are DFQATT and SNEGSKA (reference sequence). CDR3 size: 16 residues. The chain's CDR3 is CSAGGTGLYSNQPQHF. CDR3 bases: TGCAGTGCCGGCGGGACAGGCCTTTATAGCAATCAGCCCCAGCATTTT.

At least ten counts were recorded for this clonotype. The chain employs TRBV12-3 or TRBV12-4 and TRBJ1-2; D uncertain. Trimming pared 4 bases from V and 6 bases from J, leaving 9 bases between. The CDR3 loop spans 12 amino acids. In DNA, the CDR3 is TGTGCCAGCAGTTCAGGCTTCCATGGCTACACCTTC. This codes for CASSSGFHGYTF.

This clonotype was recorded many times. The chain is built from TRBV5-4 and TRBJ2-2; 8 bases are shared with TRBD1. This CDR3 is built from 16 residues. Unmatched junction bases numbered 3, after V lost 2 bases and J lost 0 bases. The V gene's germline CDR1 is SGHNT and CDR2 YYREEE (reference sequence). For the CDR3, the DNA is TGTGCCAGCAGCTTCGCGACAGGGGCGAACACCGGGGAGCTGTTTTTT. Translated: CASSFATGANTGELFF.

The gene calls are TRBV20-1 and TRBJ1-5, with D maybe TRBD1 (6 bases). CDR1 and CDR2 from the germline V gene are DFQATT and SNEGSKA (reference sequence). CDR3 size: 15 residues. V lost 0 bases and J lost 2, with 11 bases in between. Written as DNA, the CDR3 is TGCAGTGCTAGAGACGGGGGCGGAGGCAATCAGCCCCAGCATTTT. It codes for CSARDGGGGNQPQHF.

V is TRBV19 and J is TRBJ2-1, with 16 bases lining up with TRBD2. Trimming removed 5 bases from V and 1 base from J; junction bases left unmatched: 14. From germline, CDR1 is LNHDA and CDR2 SQIVND (reference sequence). The CDR3 contains 21 residues. The CDR3 DNA is TGTGCCAGTAGTTCGTCCGGGACTAGCGGGAGGGCCCCAAGGTCCTACAATGAGCAGTTCTTC. Amino acid sequence: CASSSSGTSGRAPRSYNEQFF.

Relative to its sample, this clonotype is medium-sized. The chain employs TRBV29-1 and TRBJ2-7; 7 bases are a match to TRBD2. The V gene's germline CDR1 is SQVTM and CDR2 ANQGSEA. The CDR3 runs to 10 residues. Trimming cost V 4 bases and J 7 bases; bases outside gene matches: 1. As DNA, the CDR3 is TGCAGCGTTGGGCGGGGGGAGCAGTACTTC. Protein sequence: CSVGRGEQYF.

This rearrangement joins TRBV28 to TRBJ1-1, with D possibly TRBD1 on 6 matching bases. CDR1 and CDR2 from the germline V gene are MDHEN and SYDVKM. This CDR3 has 15 amino acids. Trimming removed 5 bases at V and 0 bases at J, with 13 bases between. This CDR3 is CASSPIGGMNTEAFF. CDR3 in DNA: TGTGCCAGCAGTCCAATAGGGGGAATGAACACTGAAGCTTTCTTT. The full variable domain, in which reference TRBV28 and TRBJ1-1 provide the parts outside the CDR3, is DVKVTQSSRYLVKRTGEKVFLECVQDMDHENMFWYRQDPGLGLRLIYFSYDVKMKEKGDIPEGYSVSREKKERFSLILESASTNQTSMYLCASSPIGGMNTEAFFGQGTRLTVV.

The rearrangement joins TRBV24-1 to TRBJ2-1; D is ambiguous. Germline V CDR1 and CDR2: KGHDR, SFDVKD. The CDR3 runs 16 residues. Trimming took off 4 bases at V and 4 bases at J, with 16 bases between the two ends. CDR3 sequence: CATSDAGGAAYNEQFF. For the CDR3, the DNA is TGTGCCACCAGTGACGCCGGTGGCGCTGCTTACAATGAGCAGTTCTTC.

This chain uses TRBV2 with TRBJ2-7; D is perhaps TRBD1 (6 bases). Germline CDR1 and CDR2: SNHLY and FYNNEI. This CDR3 is 13 amino acids long. Trimming left V 4 bases short and J 6 bases short, with 13 bases between. The CDR3 DNA is TGTGCCAGCAGTGCCGGGACAAGCGGCGAGCAGTACTTC. Translation: CASSAGTSGEQYF.

This clonotype appeared many times. V is TRBV20-1 and J is TRBJ2-3, with D possibly TRBD1 on 5 matching bases. CDR1 DFQATT and CDR2 SNEGSKA come from the germline V gene (reference sequence). V was clipped by 7 bases and J by 8 bases, with 10 bases between them. This CDR3 spans 10 amino acids. The CDR3 DNA reads as TGCAGTGTCGTTAGGGGTACGCAGTATTTT. Protein sequence: CSVVRGTQYF.

The rearrangement links TRBV29-1 to TRBJ2-7, with 10 bases identical to TRBD1. There are 15 residues in the CDR3. Per the germline V gene, CDR1 is SQVTM and CDR2 is ANQGSEA. Losses at the gene ends were 5 bases for V and 3 bases for J; bases not matched to a gene: 10. CDR3 sequence (DNA): TGCAGCGTTTATGGAGGGACAGGGGAATACTACGAGCAGTACTTC. Translated, it gives CSVYGGTGEYYEQYF.

This clonotype was seen ten or more times. The chain combines TRBV3-1 with TRBJ2-7, with D unresolved. V was cut by 5 bases and J by 2 bases, with 13 bases left in between. Germline loops: CDR1 LGHDT, CDR2 YNNKEL (reference sequence). The CDR3 consists of 14 residues. CDR3 sequence reads: CASSGRAGPYEQYF. In nucleotides, the CDR3 is TGTGCCAGCAGCGGAAGGGCCGGACCCTACGAGCAGTACTTC.

The sample holds many counts of this clonotype. The chain links TRBV27 to TRBJ2-7; tentative D call: TRBD1 (5 bases). The CDR3 has 14 amino acids. Germline V gives CDR1 MNHEY, CDR2 SMNVEV (reference sequence). Between the trimmed V and J ends, which lost 6 bases and 1 base, there was a span of 13 bases. The CDR3 protein is CASSLWGRSYEQYF. CDR3 nucleotides: TGTGCCAGCAGCCTGTGGGGCCGTTCCTACGAGCAGTACTTC.

The V and J genes are TRBV19 and TRBJ2-7, with D possibly matching TRBD2 (6 bases). The V end was cut by 7 bases, the J end by 5 bases, with 18 bases between. Germline CDR1 and CDR2: LNHDA and SQIVND (reference sequence). The length of the CDR3 is 14 residues. The CDR3 region has the DNA TGTGCCAGTACCACCATGCGGGGTAGTCACGAGCAGTACTTC. It codes for CASTTMRGSHEQYF.

In this sample, this clonotype turned up many times. The gene calls are TRBV28 and TRBJ1-5; D unclear. This CDR3 contains 14 residues. The germline CDR1 and CDR2 sequences are MDHEN and SYDVKM. Deletions cut 7 bases from V and 2 bases from J, with 12 bases between. The CDR3 region is CASINTPGNQPQHF. The DNA of the CDR3 is TGTGCCAGCATCAACACTCCCGGCAATCAGCCCCAGCATTTT.

This clonotype has a count of ten or more. This sequence joins TRBV28 and TRBJ2-5, with TRBD2 identical over 7 bases. Looked up from germline, CDR1 is MDHEN and CDR2 is SYDVKM. V was clipped by 3 bases and J by 5 bases; unmatched bases: 6. This CDR3 comprises 14 residues. CDR3 region: CASSFGLREETQYF. The CDR3 nucleotides are TGTGCCAGCAGTTTCGGGCTGCGGGAGGAGACCCAGTACTTC. The variable domain in full, with the rest retrieved from reference TRBV28 and TRBJ2-5, is DVKVTQSSRYLVKRTGEKVFLECVQDMDHENMFWYRQDPGLGLRLIYFSYDVKMKEKGDIPEGYSVSREKKERFSLILESASTNQTSMYLCASSFGLREETQYFGPGTRLLVL.

This clonotype was picked up many times. The chain couples TRBV18 to TRBJ1-1; unclear D gene. Germline V gives CDR1 KGHSH, CDR2 LQKENI. This CDR3 contains 12 residues. Trimming cost V 3 bases and J 2 bases, with 4 bases left between them. The CDR3 nucleotides are TGTGCCAGCTCACCCATCAACACTGAAGCTTTCTTT. Protein sequence: CASSPINTEAFF.

This clonotype was recorded many times. This chain uses TRBV28 with TRBJ2-1; maybe TRBD2 (6 bases). The germline V and J ends were trimmed by 7 bases and 4 bases, with 14 bases remaining between them. Germline V CDR1 and CDR2: MDHEN, SYDVKM. The CDR3 is made up of 14 amino acids. The CDR3 region is CASIASGLYNEQFF. The CDR3 DNA reads as TGTGCCAGCATCGCCAGCGGGTTATACAATGAGCAGTTCTTC.

In its sample, this clonotype was seen many times. V usage is TRBV24-1 and J usage is TRBJ2-2, with D maybe TRBD1 (6 bases). V lost 5 bases, J lost 0 bases, and 9 bases lay in between. The germline V gene has CDR1 KGHDR and CDR2 SFDVKD. CDR3 length: 15 amino acids. Written as DNA, the CDR3 is TGTGCCACCAGTGGGGGGACACCGAACACCGGGGAGCTGTTTTTT. This codes for CATSGGTPNTGELFF.

The chain links TRBV12-3 or TRBV12-4 to TRBJ1-5, with TRBD1 identical over 7 bases. J gave up 11 bases and V 6 bases, and 10 bases lay outside the gene matches. The CDR3 has 13 amino acids. CDR3 sequence (DNA): TGTGCCAGCAGGAGGACAGGACAGGAGACCCAGCATTTT. Translated, it gives CASRRTGQETQHF.

The sample holds many counts of this clonotype. V is TRBV19 and J is TRBJ2-3; the D is unclear. The CDR3 has 13 amino acids. Germline lookup yields CDR1 LNHDA and CDR2 SQIVND (reference sequence). V gave up 0 bases and J gave up 1 base, with 2 bases separating them. The CDR3 DNA reads as TGTGCCAGTAGTATAGAAGGCACAGATACGCAGTATTTT. Translating gives CASSIEGTDTQYF.

Only one count was recorded for this clonotype. The genes are TRBV7-6 and TRBJ1-5; 9 positions match TRBD1. The V gene's germline CDR1 is SGHVS and CDR2 FNYEAQ. With 3 bases clipped from V and 11 bases from J, the junction kept 8 bases outside the gene matches. The CDR3 covers 14 residues. The CDR3 DNA sequence: TGTGCCAGCAGCTTCGGACAGGGGAAAGAGACCCAGCATTTT. Translating it yields CASSFGQGKETQHF.

This clonotype was found once. This likely comes from a read error, as the CDR3 has no conserved phenylalanine or tryptophan at its end. The J gene is TRBJ2-1, the V gene TRBV11-2, with 9 nucleotides matching TRBD2. The CDR3 extends over 16 amino acids. CDR1 is SGHAT and CDR2 is FQNNGV in the germline V gene. CDR3 DNA: TGTGTCAGCAGCTTAGGAGCCCAGCGGGGGGTAGGTGTGCAGTTCTTG. Its translation is CVSSLGAQRGVGVQFL.

A single count supports this clonotype. The gene calls are TRBV12-3 or TRBV12-4 and TRBJ2-1, with 14 bases fitting TRBD2. This CDR3 has 16 residues. V was clipped by 6 bases and J by 8 bases; unmatched bases: 9. In nucleotides, the CDR3 is TGTGCCAGCAGGGCCGGGACTAGCGGGAGCATGGATGAGCAGTTCTTC. Residues: CASRAGTSGSMDEQFF.

The table lists this clonotype with many counts. This rearrangement joins TRBV29-1 to TRBJ2-6; 7 bases are a match to TRBD2. V lost 3 bases, J lost 0 bases, and 8 bases stayed unmatched. This CDR3 spans 17 amino acids. The germline gives CDR1 SQVTM, CDR2 ANQGSEA. Here the CDR3 reads CSVEAGVQDSGANVLTF. DNA of the CDR3: TGCAGCGTTGAGGCGGGGGTTCAGGACTCTGGGGCCAACGTCCTGACTTTC. Together with reference TRBV29-1 and TRBJ2-6, the CDR3 gives the full variable domain: SAVISQKPSRDICQRGTSLTIQCQVDSQVTMMFWYRQQPGQSLTLIATANQGSEATYESGFVIDKFPISRPNLTFSTLTVSNMSPEDSSIYLCSVEAGVQDSGANVLTFGAGSRLTVL.

In this sample, this clonotype turned up many times. V usage is TRBV7-9 and J usage is TRBJ2-7; the D gene is possibly TRBD2 (6 bases). The V gene's germline CDR1 is SEHNR and CDR2 FQNEAQ (reference sequence). CDR3 length: 15 amino acids. Trimming removed 5 bases from V and 5 bases from J, with 19 bases in between. This CDR3 is CASSPRGAGRHEQYF. The CDR3 coding sequence is TGTGCCAGCAGCCCTCGCGGGGCGGGACGTCACGAGCAGTACTTC.